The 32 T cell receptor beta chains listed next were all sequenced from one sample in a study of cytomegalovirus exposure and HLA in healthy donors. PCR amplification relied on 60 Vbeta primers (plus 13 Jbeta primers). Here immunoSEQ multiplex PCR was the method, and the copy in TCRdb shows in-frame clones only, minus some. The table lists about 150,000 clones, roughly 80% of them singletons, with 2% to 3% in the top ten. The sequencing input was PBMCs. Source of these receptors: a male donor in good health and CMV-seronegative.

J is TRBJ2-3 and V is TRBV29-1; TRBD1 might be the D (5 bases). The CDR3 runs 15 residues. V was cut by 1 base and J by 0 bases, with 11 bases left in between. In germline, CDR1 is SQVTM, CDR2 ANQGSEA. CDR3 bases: TGCAGCGTTGAAGGTAGCCAGGGAAGCACAGATACGCAGTATTTT. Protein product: CSVEGSQGSTDTQYF.

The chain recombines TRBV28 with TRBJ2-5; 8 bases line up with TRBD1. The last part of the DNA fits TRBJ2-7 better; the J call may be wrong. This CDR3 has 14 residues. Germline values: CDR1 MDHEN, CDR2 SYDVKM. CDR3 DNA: TGTGCCAGCAGTACCCCTACAGGGGGCTACGAGCAGTACTTC. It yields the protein CASSTPTGGYEQYF.

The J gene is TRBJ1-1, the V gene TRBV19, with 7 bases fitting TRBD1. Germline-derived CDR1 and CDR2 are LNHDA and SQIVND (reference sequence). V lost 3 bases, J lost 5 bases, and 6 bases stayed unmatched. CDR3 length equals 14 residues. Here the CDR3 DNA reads TGTGCCAGTAGTATTACAGGGGTGGGGACTGAAGCTTTCTTT. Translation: CASSITGVGTEAFF.

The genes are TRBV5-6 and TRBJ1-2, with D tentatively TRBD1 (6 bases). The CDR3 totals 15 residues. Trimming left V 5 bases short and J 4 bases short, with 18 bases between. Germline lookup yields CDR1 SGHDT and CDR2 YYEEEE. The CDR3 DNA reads TGTGCCAGCAGGCAGGACAGCGGATATTCCTATGGCTACACCTTC. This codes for CASRQDSGYSYGYTF.

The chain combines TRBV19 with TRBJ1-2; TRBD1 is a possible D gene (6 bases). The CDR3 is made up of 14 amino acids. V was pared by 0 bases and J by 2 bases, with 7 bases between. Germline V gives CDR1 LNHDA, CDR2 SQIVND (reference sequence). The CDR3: CASSIDQGNYGYTF. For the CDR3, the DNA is TGTGCCAGTAGTATAGATCAGGGGAACTATGGCTACACCTTC.

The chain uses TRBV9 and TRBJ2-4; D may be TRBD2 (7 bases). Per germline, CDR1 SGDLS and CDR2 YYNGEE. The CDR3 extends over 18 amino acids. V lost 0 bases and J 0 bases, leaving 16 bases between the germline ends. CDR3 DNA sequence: TGTGCCAGCAGCGTAGGGGAGGGGGGGCCACTAGCCAAAAACATTCAGTACTTC. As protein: CASSVGEGGPLAKNIQYF.

CDR3 bases: TGTGCCAGCAGTGAAGGGACAGGGGAATCCTACGAGACCCAGTACTTC. Protein: CASSEGTGESYETQYF. This chain connects TRBV2 to TRBJ2-5; 9 positions agree with TRBD1. The germline V gene encodes CDR1 SNHLY and CDR2 FYNNEI. This CDR3 is built from 16 residues. The V segment lost 1 base and the J segment 5 bases; nucleotides outside the gene matches: 8.

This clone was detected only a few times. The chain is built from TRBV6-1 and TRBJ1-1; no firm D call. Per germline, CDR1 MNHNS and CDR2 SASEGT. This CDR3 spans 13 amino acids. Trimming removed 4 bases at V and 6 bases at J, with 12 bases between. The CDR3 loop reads CASSGQVSPEAFF. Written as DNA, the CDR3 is TGTGCCAGCAGTGGGCAGGTCTCCCCTGAAGCTTTCTTT.

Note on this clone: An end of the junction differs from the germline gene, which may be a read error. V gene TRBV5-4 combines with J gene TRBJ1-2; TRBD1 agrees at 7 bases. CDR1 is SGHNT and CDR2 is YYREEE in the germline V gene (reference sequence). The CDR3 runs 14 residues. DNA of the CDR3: TGTGCCAGCAGCTCCTCGACAGGGAGTGATGGCTACCCCTTC. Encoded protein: CASSSSTGSDGYPF. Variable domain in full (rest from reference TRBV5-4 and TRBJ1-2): ETGVTQSPTHLIKTRGQQVTLRCSSQSGHNTVSWYQQALGQGPQFIFQYYREEENGRGNFPPRFSGLQFPNYSSELNVNALELDDSALYLCASSSSTGSDGYPFGSGTRLTVV.

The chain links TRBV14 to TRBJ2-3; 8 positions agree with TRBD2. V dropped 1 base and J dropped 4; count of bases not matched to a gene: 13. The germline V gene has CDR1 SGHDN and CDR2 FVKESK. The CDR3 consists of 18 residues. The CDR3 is CASSQVWSGTSNPDTQYF. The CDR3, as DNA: TGTGCCAGCAGCCAAGTATGGAGTGGGACTAGTAACCCAGATACGCAGTATTTT.

CDR3 in amino acids: CASSQDPRGQGAISYGYTF. CDR3 DNA sequence: TGCGCCAGCAGCCAAGATCCCCGGGGACAGGGGGCAATTAGCTATGGCTACACCTTC. The J gene is TRBJ1-2, the V gene TRBV4-1; 12 bases agree with TRBD1. Germline loops: CDR1 MGHRA, CDR2 YSYEKL. With 0 bases clipped from V and 4 bases from J, the junction kept 12 bases outside the gene matches. The CDR3 is 19 amino acids.

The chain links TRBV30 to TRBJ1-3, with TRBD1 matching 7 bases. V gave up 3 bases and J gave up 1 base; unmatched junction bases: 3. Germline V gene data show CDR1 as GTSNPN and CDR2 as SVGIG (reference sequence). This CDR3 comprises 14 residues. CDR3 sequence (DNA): TGTGCCTGGAGGGACAGGTCGTCTGGAAACACCATATATTTT. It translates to CAWRDRSSGNTIYF.

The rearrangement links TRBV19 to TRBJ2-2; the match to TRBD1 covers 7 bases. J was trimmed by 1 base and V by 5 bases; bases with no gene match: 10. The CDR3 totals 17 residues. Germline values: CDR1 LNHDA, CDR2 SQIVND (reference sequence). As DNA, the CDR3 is TGTGCCAGTAGTTCTCGTCCGGGACAGTTGAACACCGGGGAGCTGTTTTTT. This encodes CASSSRPGQLNTGELFF.

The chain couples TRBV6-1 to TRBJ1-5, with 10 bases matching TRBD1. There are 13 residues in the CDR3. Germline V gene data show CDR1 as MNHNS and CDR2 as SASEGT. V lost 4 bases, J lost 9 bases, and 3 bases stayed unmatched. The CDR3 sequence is CASSGDRGRPQHF. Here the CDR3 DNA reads TGTGCCAGCAGTGGGGACAGGGGACGGCCCCAGCATTTT.

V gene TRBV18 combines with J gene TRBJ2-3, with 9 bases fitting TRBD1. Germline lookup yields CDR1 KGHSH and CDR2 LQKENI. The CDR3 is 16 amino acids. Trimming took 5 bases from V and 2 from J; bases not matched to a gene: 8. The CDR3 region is CASSFPGQGFTDTQYF. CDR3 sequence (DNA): TGTGCCAGCTCATTTCCGGGACAGGGATTCACAGATACGCAGTATTTT.

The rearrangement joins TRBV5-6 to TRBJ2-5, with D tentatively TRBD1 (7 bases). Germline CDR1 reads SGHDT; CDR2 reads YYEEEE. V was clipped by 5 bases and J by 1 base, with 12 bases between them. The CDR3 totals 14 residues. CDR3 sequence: CASRFQGGQETQYF. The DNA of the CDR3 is TGTGCCAGCAGGTTTCAGGGGGGCCAAGAGACCCAGTACTTC.

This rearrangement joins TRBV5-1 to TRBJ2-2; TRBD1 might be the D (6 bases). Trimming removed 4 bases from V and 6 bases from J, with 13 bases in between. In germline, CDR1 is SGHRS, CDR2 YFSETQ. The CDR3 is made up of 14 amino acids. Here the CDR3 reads CASSNSGVPGELFF. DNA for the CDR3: TGCGCCAGCAGCAATTCAGGGGTTCCCGGGGAGCTGTTTTTT.

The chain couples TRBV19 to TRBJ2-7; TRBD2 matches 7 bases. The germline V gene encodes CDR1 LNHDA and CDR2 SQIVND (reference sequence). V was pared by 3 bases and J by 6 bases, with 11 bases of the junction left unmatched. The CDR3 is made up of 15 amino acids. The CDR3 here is CASSIGEGRMGEQYF. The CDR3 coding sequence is TGTGCCAGTAGTATTGGGGAGGGGCGCATGGGCGAGCAGTACTTC. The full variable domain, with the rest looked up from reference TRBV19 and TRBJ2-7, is DGGITQSPKYLFRKEGQNVTLSCEQNLNHDAMYWYRQDPGQGLRLIYYSQIVNDFQKGDIAEGYSVSREKKESFPLTVTSAQKNPTAFYLCASSIGEGRMGEQYFGPGTRLTVT.

The CDR3: CASSRLAGVRNEQFF. DNA of the CDR3: TGTGCCAGCAGTCGACTAGCGGGAGTCCGTAATGAGCAGTTCTTC. The chain joins TRBV6-5 to TRBJ2-1, with 12 bases lining up with TRBD2. This CDR3 is built from 15 residues. In germline, CDR1 is MNHEY, CDR2 SVGAGI. The V gene end was trimmed by 5 bases and the J gene end by 7 bases; junction bases not matched to a gene: 6.

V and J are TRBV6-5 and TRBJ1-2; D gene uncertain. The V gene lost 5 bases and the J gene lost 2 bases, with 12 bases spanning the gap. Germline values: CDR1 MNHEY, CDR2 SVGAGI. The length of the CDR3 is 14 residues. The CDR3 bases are TGTGCCAGCAGTGGAGAAGGAGTCAACTATGGCTACACCTTC. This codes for CASSGEGVNYGYTF.

The CDR3 nucleotides are TGTGCCAGCAGTGGAGCTGTGGGGCGGGAGAGGGCAGGCACAGATACGCAGTATTTT. It specifies CASSGAVGRERAGTDTQYF. This chain connects TRBV7-9 to TRBJ2-3, with 7 bases aligning to TRBD2. The CDR3 extends over 19 amino acids. Germline lookup yields CDR1 SEHNR and CDR2 FQNEAQ (reference sequence). V gave up 6 bases and J gave up 1 base; unmatched junction bases: 19.

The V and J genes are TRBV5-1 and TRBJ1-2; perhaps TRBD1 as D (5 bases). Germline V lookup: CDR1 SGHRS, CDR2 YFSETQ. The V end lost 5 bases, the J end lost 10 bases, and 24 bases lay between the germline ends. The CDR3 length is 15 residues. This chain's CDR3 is CASRVSGDRLYVYTF. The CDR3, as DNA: TGCGCCAGCAGAGTTTCGGGGGACCGGTTATACGTCTACACCTTC.

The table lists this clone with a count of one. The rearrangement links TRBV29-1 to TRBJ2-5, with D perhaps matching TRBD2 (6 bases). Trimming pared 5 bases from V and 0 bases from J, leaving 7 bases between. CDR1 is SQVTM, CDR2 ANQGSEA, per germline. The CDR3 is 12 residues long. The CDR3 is CSVLAHQETQYF. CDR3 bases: TGCAGCGTTCTAGCGCACCAAGAGACCCAGTACTTC.

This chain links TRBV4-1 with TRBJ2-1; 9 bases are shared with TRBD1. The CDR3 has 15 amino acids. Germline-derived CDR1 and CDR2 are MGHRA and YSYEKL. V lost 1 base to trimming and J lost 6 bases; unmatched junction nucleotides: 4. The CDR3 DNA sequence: TGCGCCAGCAGCCAAGGTACAGGGGGCCCCAATGAGCAGTTCTTC. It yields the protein CASSQGTGGPNEQFF.

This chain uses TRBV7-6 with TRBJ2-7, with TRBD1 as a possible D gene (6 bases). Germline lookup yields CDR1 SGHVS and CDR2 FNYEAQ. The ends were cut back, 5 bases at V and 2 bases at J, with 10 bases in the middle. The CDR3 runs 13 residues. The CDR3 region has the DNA TGTGCCAGCAGCCATAGGGGGACCTACGAGCAGTACTTC. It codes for CASSHRGTYEQYF.

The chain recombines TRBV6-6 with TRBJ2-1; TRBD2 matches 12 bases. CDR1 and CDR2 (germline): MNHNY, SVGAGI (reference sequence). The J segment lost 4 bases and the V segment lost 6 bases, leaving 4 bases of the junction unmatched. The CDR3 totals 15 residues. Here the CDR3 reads CASSLTSGGYNEQFF. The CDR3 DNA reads TGTGCCAGCAGCCTGACTAGCGGGGGATACAATGAGCAGTTCTTC.

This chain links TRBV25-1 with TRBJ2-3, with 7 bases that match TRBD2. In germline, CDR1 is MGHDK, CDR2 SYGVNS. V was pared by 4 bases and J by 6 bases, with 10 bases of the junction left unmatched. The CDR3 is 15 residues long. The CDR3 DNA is TGTGCCAGCAGTGGGGGCTGGGGGGGTCTCGATACGCAGTATTTT. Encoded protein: CASSGGWGGLDTQYF.

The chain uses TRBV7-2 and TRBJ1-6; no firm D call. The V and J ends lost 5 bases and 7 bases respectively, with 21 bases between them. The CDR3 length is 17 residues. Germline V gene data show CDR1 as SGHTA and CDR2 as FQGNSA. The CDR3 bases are TGTGCCAGCAGCGCTTCTAGACTCCTGCGGGCGAATTCACCCCTCCACTTT. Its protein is CASSASRLLRANSPLHF.

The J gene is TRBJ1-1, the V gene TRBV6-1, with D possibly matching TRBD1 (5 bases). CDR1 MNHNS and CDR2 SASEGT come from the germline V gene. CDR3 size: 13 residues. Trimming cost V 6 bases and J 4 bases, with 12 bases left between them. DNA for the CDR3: TGTGCCAGCAGCCCCGTCGGGGGCACTGAAGCTTTCTTT. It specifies CASSPVGGTEAFF.

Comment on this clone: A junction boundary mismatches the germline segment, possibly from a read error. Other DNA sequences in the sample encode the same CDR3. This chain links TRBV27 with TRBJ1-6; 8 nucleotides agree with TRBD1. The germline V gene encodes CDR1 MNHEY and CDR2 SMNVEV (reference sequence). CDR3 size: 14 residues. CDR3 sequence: CASRRTGYNSPLHF. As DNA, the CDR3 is TGCGCCAGCAGACGGACAGGGTATAATTCACCCCTCCACTTT.

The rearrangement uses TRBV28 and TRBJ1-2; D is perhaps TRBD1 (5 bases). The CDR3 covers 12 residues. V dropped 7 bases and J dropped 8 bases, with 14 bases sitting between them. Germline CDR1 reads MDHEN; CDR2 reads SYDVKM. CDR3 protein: CASTPPGGGYTF. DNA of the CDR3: TGTGCCAGCACCCCGCCCGGGGGAGGCTACACCTTC.

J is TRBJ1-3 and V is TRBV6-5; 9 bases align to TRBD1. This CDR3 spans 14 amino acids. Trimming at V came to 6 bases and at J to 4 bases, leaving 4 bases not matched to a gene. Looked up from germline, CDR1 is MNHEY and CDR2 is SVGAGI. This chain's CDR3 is CASSHRGLGNTIYF. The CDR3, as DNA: TGTGCCAGCAGCCACAGGGGGCTAGGAAACACCATATATTTT.